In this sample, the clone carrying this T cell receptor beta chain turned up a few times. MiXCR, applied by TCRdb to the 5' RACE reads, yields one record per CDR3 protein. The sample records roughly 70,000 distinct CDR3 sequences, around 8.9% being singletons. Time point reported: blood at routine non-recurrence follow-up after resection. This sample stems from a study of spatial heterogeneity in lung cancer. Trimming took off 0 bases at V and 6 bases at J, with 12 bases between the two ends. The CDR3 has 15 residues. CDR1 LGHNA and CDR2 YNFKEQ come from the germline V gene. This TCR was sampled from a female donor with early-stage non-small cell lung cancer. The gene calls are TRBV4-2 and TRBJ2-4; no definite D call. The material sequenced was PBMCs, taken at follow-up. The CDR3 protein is CASSQDGRSGNIQYF. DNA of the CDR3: TGTGCCAGCAGCCAAGACGGCAGGTCGGGAAACATTCAGTACTTC.